The 17 T cell receptor beta chains given below trace back to one sample, sequenced in a study of radiotherapy plus CTLA-4 blockade in lung cancer. The method was immunoSEQ multiplex PCR; TCRdb's version includes in-frame clones alone and lacks a portion of them. Of roughly 73,000 clones detected, around 87% appear once; the ten largest clones hold 35% to 45%. The sequencing used peripheral blood, collected from a patient treated with radiotherapy plus ipilimumab. These TCRs come from a human donor with non-small cell lung cancer that progressed on radiotherapy plus ipilimumab.

The chain links TRBV28 to TRBJ1-3; no firm D call. This CDR3 is built from 15 residues. Deletions cut 3 bases from V and 0 bases from J, with 9 bases between. The germline CDR1 and CDR2 sequences are MDHEN and SYDVKM. In nucleotides, the CDR3 is TGTGCCAGCAGTTTTTTTTCGAGCTCTGGAAACACCATATATTTT. It encodes CASSFFSSSGNTIYF.

This clone has just a few counts. The chain employs TRBV11-2 and TRBJ1-4, with TRBD1 identical over 10 bases. The CDR3 extends over 16 amino acids. V dropped 6 bases and J dropped 6; count of bases not matched to a gene: 10. Germline V gives CDR1 SGHAT, CDR2 FQNNGV. The CDR3 spells CASRPRTGTGDEKLFF. In DNA form, the CDR3 reads TGTGCCAGCAGACCTAGAACCGGGACAGGGGATGAAAAACTGTTTTTT.

By frequency in the sample, this clone is medium-sized. The chain links TRBV10-3 to TRBJ2-7; 8 positions match TRBD1. Germline V gene lookup returns CDR1 ENHRY and CDR2 SYGVKD. V shed 2 bases and J 6 bases; nucleotides not matched to a gene: 6. There are 14 residues in the CDR3. In DNA, the CDR3 is TGTGCCATCAGTGAGGGCAGGGGGCTTTTCGAGCAGTACGTC. Encoded protein: CAISEGRGLFEQYV.

The chain combines TRBV13 with TRBJ2-5; D not certain. Trimming pared 4 bases from V and 1 base from J, leaving 13 bases between. The CDR3 loop spans 15 amino acids. CDR1 is PRHDT, CDR2 FYEKMQ, per germline (reference sequence). The chain's CDR3 is CASSSVQYLQETQYF. CDR3 in DNA: TGTGCCAGCAGCTCAGTGCAGTACCTCCAAGAGACCCAGTACTTC.

The CDR3 region has the DNA TGTGCCACATTAAGAGGGGGGCCCCAAGAGACCCAGTACTTC. It codes for CATLRGGPQETQYF. The chain combines TRBV25-1 with TRBJ2-5; the D call may be TRBD1 or TRBD2 (6 bases each). Germline-derived CDR1 and CDR2 are MGHDK and SYGVNS. Trimming pared 10 bases from V and 1 base from J, leaving 16 bases between. CDR3 size: 14 residues.

This clone has just one count. The chain joins TRBV5-1 to TRBJ1-2; TRBD1 matches at 9 bases. Trimming took 1 base from V and 6 from J; bases not matched to a gene: 7. Germline assignment: CDR1 SGHRS and CDR2 YFSETQ. CDR3 size: 15 residues. The CDR3 sequence: CASSLLTGGNDGYTF. The CDR3 DNA reads TGCGCCAGCAGCTTGCTGACAGGGGGAAACGATGGCTACACCTTC.

The V and J genes are TRBV4-1 and TRBJ2-1; D uncertain. This CDR3 has 11 amino acids. Per the germline V gene, CDR1 is MGHRA and CDR2 is YSYEKL. V was clipped by 0 bases and J by 10 bases, with 4 bases between them. The DNA for the CDR3 is TGCGCCAGCAGCCAAGATTCCGAGCAGTTCTTC. Its protein product is CASSQDSEQFF.

The chain recombines TRBV7-8 with TRBJ1-5; D unresolved. Looked up from germline, CDR1 is SGHVS and CDR2 is FQNEAQ. The CDR3 spans 18 residues. V was clipped by 7 bases and J by 0 bases, with 22 bases between them. The CDR3 sequence: CASTLSGQVIGSNQPQHF. In DNA form, the CDR3 reads TGTGCCAGCACCCTAAGCGGGCAGGTAATAGGTAGCAATCAGCCCCAGCATTTT.

The CDR3 loop reads CASNSDNQETQYF. DNA of the CDR3: TGCGCCAGCAACTCGGACAACCAAGAGACCCAGTACTTC. This sequence joins TRBV5-1 and TRBJ2-5, with D perhaps matching TRBD1 (5 bases). V shed 6 bases and J shed 0 bases, with 9 bases lying between them. Germline V gene sequence: CDR1 SGHRS, CDR2 YFSETQ. The CDR3 runs to 13 residues.

The chain recombines TRBV28 with TRBJ1-1; no clear D gene. Deletions cut 6 bases from V and 1 base from J, with 15 bases between. This CDR3 has 15 residues. Germline-derived CDR1 and CDR2 are MDHEN and SYDVKM. DNA for the CDR3: TGTGCCAGCAGAACGGAGAAGACGCGGAACACTGAAGCTTTCTTT. Protein sequence: CASRTEKTRNTEAFF.

The chain is built from TRBV7-6 and TRBJ2-2, with TRBD2 matching over 7 bases. Per the germline V gene, CDR1 is SGHVS and CDR2 is FNYEAQ. J gave up 2 bases and V 0 bases, and 3 bases lay outside the gene matches. The CDR3 is 16 amino acids. The CDR3 region is CASSLASGINTGELFF. In DNA form, the CDR3 reads TGTGCCAGCAGCTTAGCCAGCGGGATAAACACCGGGGAGCTGTTTTTT.

The rearrangement uses TRBV5-4 and TRBJ2-7, with 13 bases matching TRBD2. J lost 7 bases, V lost 4 bases, and 5 bases had no gene match. The CDR3 runs to 14 residues. Per germline, CDR1 SGHNT and CDR2 YYREEE (reference sequence). CDR3 sequence (DNA): TGTGCCAGCAGCCTGGGACTAGCGGGAAGAGAGCAGTACGTC. Protein: CASSLGLAGREQYV.

The chain recombines TRBV27 with TRBJ2-7; no definite D call. This CDR3 spans 15 amino acids. V dropped 6 bases and J dropped 0 bases, with 15 bases sitting between them. Germline lookup yields CDR1 MNHEY and CDR2 SMNVEV (reference sequence). CDR3 sequence reads: CASSRSTLSSYEQYF. The CDR3 DNA follows: TGTGCCAGCAGCCGCTCGACTCTGAGCTCCTACGAGCAGTACTTC.

The gene calls are TRBV6-5 and TRBJ1-1; D is uncertain. CDR1 MNHEY and CDR2 SVGAGI come from the germline V gene. Trimming left V 0 bases short and J 1 base short, with 6 bases between. The CDR3 extends over 14 amino acids. The CDR3 coding sequence is TGTGCCAGCAGTTACTCTCGGGGGAACACTGAAGCTTTCTTT. Translation gives CASSYSRGNTEAFF.

The chain is built from TRBV19 and TRBJ2-4; TRBD2 matches 8 bases. The V and J ends lost 5 bases and 3 bases, in that order; junction bases with no gene match: 3. Germline CDR1 and CDR2: LNHDA and SQIVND (reference sequence). This CDR3 has 14 amino acids. The DNA for the CDR3 is TGTGCCAGTAGTGCCGGGACTAGCAAAAACATTCAGTACTTC. Protein sequence: CASSAGTSKNIQYF. Variable domain in full (rest from reference TRBV19 and TRBJ2-4): DGGITQSPKYLFRKEGQNVTLSCEQNLNHDAMYWYRQDPGQGLRLIYYSQIVNDFQKGDIAEGYSVSREKKESFPLTVTSAQKNPTAFYLCASSAGTSKNIQYFGAGTRLSVL.

This clone was seen more than once but under ten times. This rearrangement joins TRBV28 to TRBJ1-5; D ambiguous. Germline values: CDR1 MDHEN, CDR2 SYDVKM. CDR3 length equals 14 residues. V lost 2 bases, J lost 0 bases, and 5 bases lay in between. As DNA, the CDR3 is TGTGCCAGCAGTTTAGATAATAGCAATCAGCCCCAGCATTTT. It encodes CASSLDNSNQPQHF.

This rearrangement joins TRBV5-4 to TRBJ2-1; 11 bases line up with TRBD2. This CDR3 region has 14 residues. Losses at the gene ends were 6 bases for V and 4 bases for J; bases not matched to a gene: 3. Germline V gene sequence: CDR1 SGHNT, CDR2 YYREEE (reference sequence). The CDR3 DNA reads TGTGCCAGCAAGACTAGCGGGACTTACAATGAGCAGTTCTTC. It codes for CASKTSGTYNEQFF.